The rows below give T cell receptor beta chains drawn from one sample of a study of cytomegalovirus exposure and HLA in healthy donors. Profiling relied on immunoSEQ multiplex PCR, and the TCRdb table lists in-frame clones only, not all of them. The sample table includes approximately 190,000 clones. The sequenced sample was PBMCs. The receptors stem from a boy aged 5-17 years in good health and CMV-seronegative. CDR3s include the opening cysteine and the closing phenylalanine or tryptophan. Fields, in order: CDR3 DNA, CDR3 protein, CDR3 length, J gene, D gene, V gene. A D gene is named only where the DNA matches it firmly.

TGTGCCAGCAGTGAATCACCTAGGCCACAAGAGACCCAGTACTTC CASSESPRPQETQYF 15 TRBJ2-5 - TRBV25-1
TGTGCCAGCAGCCGAGGCAGGGAGGCCCCGAGCACTGAAGCTTTCTTT CASSRGREAPSTEAFF 16 TRBJ1-1 - TRBV11-2
TGTGCCAGCAGCGTGGAAGGTTGGGGCGGCACCATATATTTT CASSVEGWGGTIYF 14 TRBJ1-3 - TRBV9
TGTGCCAGCAGCCCGACCGGGACTATGAACACCGGGGAGCTGTTTTTT CASSPTGTMNTGELFF 16 TRBJ2-2 TRBD2 TRBV7-3
TGTGCCAGCAGCTCCCCCGGACAGGAAACAAACACTGAAGCTTTCTTT CASSSPGQETNTEAFF 16 TRBJ1-1 TRBD1 TRBV7-9
TGTGCCAGCAGTCGCGACAGCACCTTAACTTACAATGAGCAGTTCTTC CASSRDSTLTYNEQFF 16 TRBJ2-1 - TRBV28
TGTGCCAGCAGTTTAGGGGGCTTAGCAGGTGATTCACCCCTCCACTTT CASSLGGLAGDSPLHF 16 TRBJ1-6 - TRBV27
TGTGCCAGCAGTTACGGGGGGATGGAAGGCTACACCTTC CASSYGGMEGYTF 13 TRBJ1-2 - TRBV6-5
TGCGCCAGCAGCCGATCCTCCTCTAGCGGACGAGGATCAGATACGCAGTATTTT CASSRSSSSGRGSDTQYF 18 TRBJ2-3 TRBD2 TRBV4-1
TGTGCCAGCAGGGGCGGACTTAATGAAAAACTGTTTTTT CASRGGLNEKLFF 13 TRBJ1-4 - TRBV28
TGCGCCAGCAGCTTGGGGGGCCCCACAGATACGCAGTATTTT CASSLGGPTDTQYF 14 TRBJ2-3 - TRBV5-1
TGTGCCAGCAGCGTAGTACAGGGGACCACTGAAGCTTTCTTT CASSVVQGTTEAFF 14 TRBJ1-1 TRBD1 TRBV9
TGTGCCACCCGCGGGGGCTATCAGCCCCAGCATTTT CATRGGYQPQHF 12 TRBJ1-5 - TRBV6-1
TGTGCCAGCAGTGATGAGGGCTACACCTTC CASSDEGYTF 10 TRBJ1-2 - TRBV6-1
TGCGCCAGCAGGGGGACAGGGTCCTTAGGTGGCTACACCTTC CASRGTGSLGGYTF 14 TRBJ1-2 TRBD1 TRBV5-1